Given below is one TCR beta chain in context. What it binds is not known. At least 3 on the Clinical Activity Score was recorded for ophthalmopathy patients, who also had NOSPECS grade at least 4 and duration under 3 months. Diagnoses rested on clinical symptoms, serum thyroxine and TRAb, thyroid ultrasound and orbital computed tomography. Extraction of PBMCs used more than 8.5 ml of fresh peripheral blood. CDR3 length equals 17 residues. Germline loops: CDR1 MDHEN, CDR2 SYDVKM. V was pared by 2 bases and J by 2 bases, with 18 bases between. From RNA transcripts, TCR beta CDR3 regions were amplified. The primer set for the first-round RT-PCR of the TCR CDR3 was HTBI. TCRdb redid the calling of the multiplex PCR reads with MiXCR, one entry per CDR3 protein. Seen here are around 570,000 distinct CDR3 sequences, 15% to 20% observed once, and the top ten hold over 45%. This specimen comes from a study of T cells in Graves' hyperthyroidism and ophthalmopathy. Findings of the study overall: Blood also held most thyroid clonotypes expanded beyond 0.001.

This receptor was taken from a man in his forties or fifties with Graves' ophthalmopathy. The specimen sequenced was blood. The chain combines TRBV28 with TRBJ1-1; maybe TRBD1 (5 bases). In DNA form, the CDR3 reads TGTGCCAGCAGTTTAGACAGCCTCACTTTTTTTAACACTGAAGCTTTCTTT. Translated, it gives CASSLDSLTFFNTEAFF.